The 22 T cell receptor beta chains given below trace back to one sample, sequenced in a study of blood T cell repertoires in COVID-19. The protocol was immunoSEQ multiplex PCR, while the TCRdb copy is restricted to in-frame clones and leaves out a portion. The sample lists 40,000 or so clones; 70% to 90% were seen once. Sequenced: peripheral blood. These receptors were taken from a man in his sixties with COVID-19, enrolled during active disease.

The V call is TRBV7-2, the J call TRBJ2-7; TRBD1 aligns across 10 bases. Germline trimming cut 5 bases from V and 7 bases from J; bases unmatched to any gene: 8. CDR1 is SGHTA and CDR2 is FQGNSA in the germline V gene. The CDR3 loop spans 14 amino acids. CDR3 in amino acids: CASSPGTGAREQYF. CDR3 nucleotides: TGTGCCAGCAGCCCCGGGACAGGGGCGCGAGAGCAGTACTTC.

This chain joins TRBV7-2 and TRBJ2-7; 9 bases are a match to TRBD1. V lost 3 bases and J lost 5; bases outside the gene matches: 8. Germline CDR1 is SGHTA and CDR2 is FQGNSA. The CDR3 contains 15 residues. The CDR3: CASSFTGTGINEQYF. In nucleotides, the CDR3 is TGTGCCAGCAGCTTTACCGGGACAGGGATCAACGAGCAGTACTTC.

This clone was seen a handful of times. The V call is TRBV9, the J call TRBJ2-1, with D perhaps TRBD1 (7 bases). The CDR3 spans 15 residues. V was trimmed by 4 bases and J by 5 bases, leaving 16 bases between them. The V gene's germline CDR1 is SGDLS and CDR2 YYNGEE. CDR3: CASSPQGGTNNEQFF. The CDR3, as DNA: TGTGCCAGCAGCCCTCAGGGGGGCACGAACAATGAGCAGTTCTTC.

The chain employs TRBV5-1 and TRBJ2-1, with TRBD2 identical over 16 bases. CDR3 size: 19 residues. V lost 4 bases and J lost 9; bases outside the gene matches: 16. Germline V gene sequence: CDR1 SGHRS, CDR2 YFSETQ. DNA for the CDR3: TGCGCCAGCAGCCCCCGTCCCGGGACTAGCGGGAGGGCCGTAGGTGAGCAGTTCTTC. Amino acids: CASSPRPGTSGRAVGEQFF.

The rearrangement joins TRBV30 to TRBJ1-6; D call uncertain. CDR1 and CDR2 from the germline V gene are GTSNPN and SVGIG (reference sequence). V was shortened by 5 bases and J by 9 bases, with 14 bases between the two germline ends. There are 13 residues in the CDR3. The CDR3 is CAWSPQGGSPLHF. The DNA of the CDR3 is TGTGCCTGGTCCCCCCAAGGAGGTTCACCCCTCCACTTT. The entire variable domain, with the rest obtained from reference TRBV30 and TRBJ1-6, is as follows: SQTIHQWPATLVQPVGSPLSLECTVEGTSNPNLYWYRQAAGRGLQLLFYSVGIGQISSEVPQNLSASRPQDRQFILSSKKLLLSDSGFYLCAWSPQGGSPLHFGNGTRLTVT.

This chain links TRBV11-3 with TRBJ2-5, with 8 bases fitting TRBD1. Unmatched junction bases numbered 4, after V lost 5 bases and J lost 2 bases. Germline CDR1 SGHNT, CDR2 YENEEA. The CDR3 consists of 14 residues. As DNA, the CDR3 is TGTGCCAGCAGCCGGACAGGGATACAAGAGACCCAGTACTTC. Residues: CASSRTGIQETQYF.

The chain couples TRBV15 to TRBJ2-3; 9 bases align to TRBD2. Losses at the gene ends were 0 bases for V and 5 bases for J; bases not matched to a gene: 9. This CDR3 contains 17 residues. Germline V CDR1 and CDR2: LNHNV, YYDKDF (reference sequence). This CDR3 is CATSREGGRAVGDTQYF. The CDR3 nucleotides read TGTGCCACCAGCAGAGAAGGCGGGAGGGCCGTAGGAGATACGCAGTATTTT. Full variable domain (missing parts from reference TRBV15 and TRBJ2-3): DAMVIQNPRYQVTQFGKPVTLSCSQTLNHNVMYWYQQKSSQAPKLLFHYYDKDFNNEADTPDNFQSRRPNTSFCFLDIRSPGLGDTAMYLCATSREGGRAVGDTQYFGPGTRLTVL.

The chain carries TRBV9 and TRBJ2-7; D is possibly TRBD2 (5 bases). Trimming shortened V by 4 bases and J by 7 bases, and 12 bases separated the two germline ends. The CDR3 sequence is 12 residues long. Germline CDR1 and CDR2: SGDLS and YYNGEE. Here the CDR3 reads CASSSGGTEQYF. DNA of the CDR3: TGTGCCAGCAGCTCCGGAGGAACAGAGCAGTACTTC.

This chain uses TRBV19 with TRBJ2-1, with 13 bases lining up with TRBD2. The CDR3 loop spans 21 amino acids. V lost 5 bases and J lost 4; bases outside the gene matches: 20. The germline V gene encodes CDR1 LNHDA and CDR2 SQIVND (reference sequence). Written as DNA, the CDR3 is TGTGCCAGTAGTCCCCGCGGGGGCCGGAGACTAGCGGGGGGTTTATACAATGAGCAGTTCTTC. Protein: CASSPRGGRRLAGGLYNEQFF.

The rearrangement uses TRBV6-2 or TRBV6-3 and TRBJ1-5, with 8 bases lining up with TRBD1. Germline loops: CDR1 MNHEY, CDR2 SVGEGT. The CDR3 has 17 amino acids. V was clipped by 3 bases and J by 5 bases; unmatched bases: 12. CDR3 protein: CASSYLVGDRGHQPQHF. In DNA, the CDR3 is TGTGCCAGCAGTTATTTGGTCGGTGACAGGGGTCATCAGCCCCAGCATTTT.

This clone has a single count. The chain uses TRBV7-3 and TRBJ1-1, with D tentatively TRBD1 (6 bases). This CDR3 spans 13 amino acids. The germline gives CDR1 SGHTA, CDR2 FQGTGA. The V end lost 2 bases, the J end lost 7 bases, and 11 bases lay between the germline ends. The CDR3 reads CASSLGTQGEAFF. CDR3 DNA: TGTGCCAGCAGCTTAGGCACACAGGGTGAAGCTTTCTTT.

The J gene is TRBJ1-1, the V gene TRBV20-1, with 9 bases fitting TRBD1. CDR1 is DFQATT and CDR2 is SNEGSKA in the germline V gene (reference sequence). Trimming cost V 3 bases and J 4 bases; bases outside gene matches: 6. The CDR3 is 14 residues long. CDR3 region: CSASGTGLVTEAFF. The CDR3 coding sequence is TGCAGTGCTAGTGGGACAGGGCTCGTCACTGAAGCTTTCTTT.

The chain carries TRBV29-1 and TRBJ2-7, with D perhaps TRBD1 (6 bases). Germline CDR1 reads SQVTM; CDR2 reads ANQGSEA. The CDR3 is 11 residues long. The V and J ends lost 4 bases and 3 bases respectively, with 7 bases between them. This CDR3 reads CSVGQDYEQYF. The CDR3 DNA sequence: TGCAGCGTTGGACAGGACTACGAGCAGTACTTC.

V gene TRBV11-3 combines with J gene TRBJ2-7; the match to TRBD2 covers 10 bases. The CDR3 consists of 14 residues. The trim removed 1 base at V and 5 bases at J, leaving 2 bases unmatched. Germline V CDR1 and CDR2: SGHNT, YENEEA. CDR3 region: CASSLGLAGDEQYF. CDR3 DNA sequence: TGTGCCAGCAGCTTAGGGCTAGCGGGAGACGAGCAGTACTTC.

This chain links TRBV11-2 with TRBJ2-1; TRBD1 matches 8 bases. CDR3 size: 15 residues. Trimming cost V 1 base and J 6 bases; bases outside gene matches: 5. From germline, CDR1 is SGHAT and CDR2 FQNNGV. The CDR3, as DNA: TGTGCCAGCAGCTTAGCAGGGGGCAGGTTCAATGAGCAGTTCTTC. Translated: CASSLAGGRFNEQFF.

J is TRBJ1-1 and V is TRBV6-5; TRBD1 is a possible D gene (5 bases). Germline loops: CDR1 MNHEY, CDR2 SVGAGI. The CDR3 spans 14 residues. Trimming cost V 7 bases and J 5 bases, with 17 bases left between them. The CDR3 is CASKERQGYTEAFF. The CDR3 region has the DNA TGTGCCAGCAAAGAAAGGCAGGGATATACTGAAGCTTTCTTT.

This rearrangement joins TRBV6-1 to TRBJ2-3; 9 bases are a match to TRBD2. J gave up 4 bases and V 2 bases, and 4 bases lay outside the gene matches. Germline V gene sequence: CDR1 MNHNS, CDR2 SASEGT. The length of the CDR3 is 15 residues. The CDR3 region is CASSELAGKPDTQYF. CDR3 nucleotide sequence: TGTGCCAGCAGTGAACTAGCGGGGAAACCAGATACGCAGTATTTT.

The chain links TRBV27 to TRBJ2-7, with TRBD1 matching 12 bases. This CDR3 spans 14 amino acids. Germline-derived CDR1 and CDR2 are MNHEY and SMNVEV (reference sequence). Trimming cost V 6 bases and J 6 bases; bases outside gene matches: 6. CDR3 in amino acids: CASSLGQGAREQYF. In DNA form, the CDR3 reads TGTGCCAGCAGCCTGGGACAGGGGGCACGCGAGCAGTACTTC.

This chain connects TRBV24-1 to TRBJ2-2; D might be TRBD1 (5 bases). V was clipped by 8 bases and J by 6 bases, with 12 bases between them. Germline lookup yields CDR1 KGHDR and CDR2 SFDVKD. The CDR3 spans 13 residues. CDR3 DNA: TGTGCCACCAAAGGGGTAGAATCCGGGGAGCTGTTTTTT. Encoded protein: CATKGVESGELFF.

The rearrangement uses TRBV2 and TRBJ2-7, with 12 bases identical to TRBD2. The germline CDR1 and CDR2 sequences are SNHLY and FYNNEI. The CDR3 is 15 residues long. With V trimmed by 4 bases and J by 4 bases, 5 bases remained unmatched. The CDR3 region is CASSGTSGDPYEQYF. The CDR3 region has the DNA TGTGCCAGCAGTGGGACTAGCGGGGACCCGTACGAGCAGTACTTC.

This clone was counted a few times. The CDR3 reads CASSLRGLAGGASYNEQFF. CDR3 coding DNA: TGTGCCAGCAGCCTCAGGGGACTAGCGGGAGGAGCCTCCTACAATGAGCAGTTCTTC. The chain joins TRBV7-2 to TRBJ2-1; 15 positions agree with TRBD2. From germline, CDR1 is SGHTA and CDR2 FQGNSA. V gave up 5 bases and J gave up 0 bases; unmatched junction bases: 8. The CDR3 is 19 amino acids.

The chain is built from TRBV19 and TRBJ1-5; D remains unclear. V was trimmed by 1 base and J by 6 bases, leaving 7 bases between them. Germline values: CDR1 LNHDA, CDR2 SQIVND (reference sequence). The CDR3 is 13 residues long. This CDR3 reads CASSIGPGQPQHF. CDR3 nucleotide sequence: TGTGCCAGTAGTATAGGGCCTGGTCAGCCCCAGCATTTT.